The clone carrying this T cell receptor (beta chain) came up a few times. This record belongs to a study of OX40 agonist ivuxolimab in advanced cancers. About the research overall: Three dose-escalation patients had partial responses: one with hepatocellular carcinoma and two with cutaneous melanoma.

Any history of autoimmune disease or systemic immunosuppression disqualified patients. The CDR3 is 14 amino acids. V was cut by 3 bases and J by 5 bases, with 13 bases left in between. CDR1 KGHSH and CDR2 LQKENI come from the germline V gene. The protocol was immunoSEQ multiplex PCR, while the TCRdb copy is restricted to in-frame clones and leaves out a portion. The sample yields about 58,000 clones, around 84% seen once. V gene TRBV18 combines with J gene TRBJ2-5; D unresolved. This TCR was recovered from an adult with an advanced solid tumor such as melanoma, head and neck, liver or kidney cancer. The input for sequencing was CD4+ or CD8+ T cells sorted from blood, taken in a trial of the OX40 agonist ivuxolimab. The CDR3 reads CASSPDRLGETQYF. The CDR3 DNA reads TGTGCCAGCTCACCGGATCGACTGGGGGAGACCCAGTACTTC.